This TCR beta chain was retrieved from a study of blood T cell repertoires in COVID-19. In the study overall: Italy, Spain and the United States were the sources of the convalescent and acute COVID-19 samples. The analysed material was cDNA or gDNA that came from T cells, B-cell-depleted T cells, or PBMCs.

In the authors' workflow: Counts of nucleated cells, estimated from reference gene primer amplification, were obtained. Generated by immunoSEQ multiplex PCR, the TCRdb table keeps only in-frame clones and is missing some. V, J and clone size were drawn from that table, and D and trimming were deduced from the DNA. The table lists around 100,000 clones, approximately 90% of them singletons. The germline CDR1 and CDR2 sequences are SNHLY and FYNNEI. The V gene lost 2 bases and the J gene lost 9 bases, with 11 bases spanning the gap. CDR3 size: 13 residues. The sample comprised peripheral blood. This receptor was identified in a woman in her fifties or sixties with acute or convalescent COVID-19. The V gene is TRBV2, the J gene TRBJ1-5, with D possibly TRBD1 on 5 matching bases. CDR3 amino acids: CASSEWGVWPQHF. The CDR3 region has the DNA TGTGCCAGCAGTGAATGGGGGGTATGGCCCCAGCATTTT.